Below, one T cell receptor beta chain is given with its context. Its antigen is unidentified. This likely comes from a read error, as the CDR3 has no conserved phenylalanine or tryptophan at its end. The data derive from a study of Graves' ophthalmopathy and Graves' hyperthyroidism. About the study: Peripheral blood was gathered at first diagnosis, ahead of any treatment whatsoever.

Ophthalmopathy not arising within 18 months of follow-up defined hyperthyroidism as stable. Other autoimmune diseases, uncontrolled infections, pregnancy or lactation excluded patients from enrollment. Germline values: CDR1 MNHEY, CDR2 SVGEGT. V was shortened by 5 bases and J by 7 bases, with 11 bases between the two germline ends. The CDR3 has 12 residues. Amplified TCR beta CDR3 regions were obtained using RNA transcripts as template. HTBI primers were employed in first-round RT-PCR, then a second-round multiplex PCR followed. One entry per CDR3 protein results from TCRdb running MiXCR on the multiplex PCR reads. The sample has fewer than 650,000 distinct CDR3 sequences, approximately 21% seen once. Study-wide points: Clonotypes were expanded in thyroid at above 0.001 frequency, and most also appeared in blood.

The sequence derives from a woman aged 18-29 years with stable Graves' hyperthyroidism. Some clones in this sample may be carry-over from other donors' samples. The chain carries TRBV6-2 or TRBV6-3 and TRBJ1-1; D unclear. The material sequenced was peripheral blood. This CDR3 reads CASSKTGFEAFS. CDR3 in DNA: TGTGCCAGCAGTAAAACGGGATTTGAAGCTTTCTCT.